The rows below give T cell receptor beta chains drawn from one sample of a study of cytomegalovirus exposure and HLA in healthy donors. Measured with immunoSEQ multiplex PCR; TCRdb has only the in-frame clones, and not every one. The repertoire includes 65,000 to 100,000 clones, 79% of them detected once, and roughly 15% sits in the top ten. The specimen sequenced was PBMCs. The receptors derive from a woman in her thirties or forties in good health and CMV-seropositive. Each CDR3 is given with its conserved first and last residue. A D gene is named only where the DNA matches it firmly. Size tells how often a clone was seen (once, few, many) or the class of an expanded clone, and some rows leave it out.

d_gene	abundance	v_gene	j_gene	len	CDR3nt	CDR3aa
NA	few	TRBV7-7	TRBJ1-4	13	TGTGCTAGCAGCTTGAACAGGGAAGGAAAACTGTTTTTT	CASSLNREGKLFF
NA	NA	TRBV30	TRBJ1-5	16	TGTGCCTGGAGTGACGAAGGGGCCTATAGCAATCAGCCCCAGCATTTT	CAWSDEGAYSNQPQHF
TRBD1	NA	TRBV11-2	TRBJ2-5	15	TGTGCCAGCAGCTTCGCTGCAGGGGGATTGGAGACCCAGTACTTC	CASSFAAGGLETQYF
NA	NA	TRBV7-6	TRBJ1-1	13	TGTGCCAGCAGCTTCTCAGGGGACACTGAAGCTTTCTTT	CASSFSGDTEAFF
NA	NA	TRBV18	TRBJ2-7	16	TGTGCCAGCTCACCACGCGATGGCAGGGGGGCCTACGAGCAGTACTTC	CASSPRDGRGAYEQYF
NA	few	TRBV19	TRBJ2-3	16	TGTGCCAGTAGTCCTACCCTTGCGGGGTTCACAGATACGCAGTATTTT	CASSPTLAGFTDTQYF
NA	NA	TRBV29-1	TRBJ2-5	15	TGCAGCGTCCCAATGCACGGGGGGCAGGGAGAGACCCAGTACTTC	CSVPMHGGQGETQYF
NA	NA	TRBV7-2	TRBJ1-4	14	TGTGCCAGCAGCCCTAGCCTCCAGACTGAAAAACTGTTTTTT	CASSPSLQTEKLFF
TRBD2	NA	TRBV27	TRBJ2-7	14	TGTGCCAGCAGTCGGACTAGCGGGACCTACGAGCAGTACTTC	CASSRTSGTYEQYF
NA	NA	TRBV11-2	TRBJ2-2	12	TGTGCCAGCAGCTTAGACGTCGGGGAGCTGTTTTTT	CASSLDVGELFF
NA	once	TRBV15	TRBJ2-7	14	TGTGCCACCAGCAGAGACAGGGGTACCTACGAGCAGTACTTC	CATSRDRGTYEQYF
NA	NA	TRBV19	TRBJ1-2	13	TGTGCCAGTAGTATTCTCAGGGACTATGGCTACACCTTC	CASSILRDYGYTF
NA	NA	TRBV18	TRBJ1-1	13	TGTGCCAGCTCAACGGGGGGAAACACTGAAGCTTTCTTT	CASSTGGNTEAFF
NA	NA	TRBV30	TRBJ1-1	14	TGTGCCTGGAGTGTATTGCGGGGGAGAACTGAAGCTTTCTTT	CAWSVLRGRTEAFF
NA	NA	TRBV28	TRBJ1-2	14	TGTGCCAGCAGTTTTATGGCAGGAAAGGTTGGCTACACCTTC	CASSFMAGKVGYTF
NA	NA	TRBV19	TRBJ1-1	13	TGTGCCAGTAGTGGACAGAAGAACACTGAAGCTTTCTTT	CASSGQKNTEAFF
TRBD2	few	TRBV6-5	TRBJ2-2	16	TGTGCCAGCAGTTACTCGGCGGGGGGCATCACCGGGGAGCTGTTTTTT	CASSYSAGGITGELFF
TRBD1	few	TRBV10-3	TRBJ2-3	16	TGTGCCATCAGTGACTCCGGGACAGGGGTTGAAGATACGCAGTATTTT	CAISDSGTGVEDTQYF
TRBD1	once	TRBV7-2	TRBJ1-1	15	TGTGCCAGCAGCTTAGTCGGACAGGGGAAAACTGAAGCTTTCTTT	CASSLVGQGKTEAFF
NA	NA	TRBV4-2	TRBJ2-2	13	TGTGCCAGCAGCCAAGAGGGGGGCGGGGAGCTGTTTTTT	CASSQEGGGELFF
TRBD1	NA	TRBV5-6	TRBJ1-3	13	TGTGCCAGCAGCTGGACAGGAGGGGACACCATATATTTT	CASSWTGGDTIYF
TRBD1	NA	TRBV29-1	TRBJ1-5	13	TGCAGCGTTTCCGGGACAGGAAATCAGCCCCAGCATTTT	CSVSGTGNQPQHF
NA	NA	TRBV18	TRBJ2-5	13	TGTGCCAGCTCACTCGGACAGCAAGAGACCCAGTACTTC	CASSLGQQETQYF
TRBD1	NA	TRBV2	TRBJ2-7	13	TGTGCCAGCAGCCTCCTCCCAGGACAGGGGAAGTACTTC	CASSLLPGQGKYF
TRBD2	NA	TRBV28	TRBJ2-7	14	TGTGCCAGCACCTCTAGCGGAGCCACCTACGAGCAGTACTTC	CASTSSGATYEQYF
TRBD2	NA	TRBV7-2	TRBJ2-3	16	TGTGCCAGCAGCTTAGCTCTAGCGGGGGGGCAATATACGCAGTATTTT	CASSLALAGGQYTQYF
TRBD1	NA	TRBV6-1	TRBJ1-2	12	TGTGCCAGCCACCTGGCAGGGGGCGGCTACACCTTC	CASHLAGGGYTF
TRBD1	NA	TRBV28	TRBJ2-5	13	TGTGCCAACACGACAGGGGGCGCGGAGACCCAGTACTTC	CANTTGGAETQYF
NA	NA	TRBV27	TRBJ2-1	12	TGTGCCAGCAGTTTTCCTTCGAGTGAGCAGTTCTTC	CASSFPSSEQFF
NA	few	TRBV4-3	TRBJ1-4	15	TGCGCCAGCAGCCAAGATGAGGGTCGAAGGGAAAAACTGTTTTTT	CASSQDEGRREKLFF
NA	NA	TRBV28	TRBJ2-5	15	TGTGCCAGCAGTCCCCAGGCGGGGTCAAGAGAGACCCAGTACTTC	CASSPQAGSRETQYF
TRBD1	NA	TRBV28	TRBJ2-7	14	TGTGCCAGCAGTCGGGGACAGGAGGCCTACGAGCAGTACTTC	CASSRGQEAYEQYF
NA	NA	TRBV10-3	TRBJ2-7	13	TGTGCCATCAGTGGAACAGGAGCCTACGAGCAGTACTTC	CAISGTGAYEQYF
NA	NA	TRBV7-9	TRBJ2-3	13	TGTGCCAGCAGCTTAGCGGAGTCTGATACGCAGTATTTT	CASSLAESDTQYF
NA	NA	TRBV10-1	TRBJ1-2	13	TGCGCCAGCAGTGAGTCGACAGCCTATGGCTACACCTTC	CASSESTAYGYTF